This paragraph reports one TCR beta chain. This clonotype was counted many times. The specificity of this receptor is unknown. No much larger clone exists at a distance of one base, and base qualities are not known. Exclusion was applied to patients with uncontrolled infections, other autoimmune diseases, pregnancy or lactation. Clinical symptoms, serum thyroxine and TRAb, thyroid ultrasound, and orbital computed tomography formed the basis for the diagnoses. Total RNA was extracted with Trizol reagent, and quality was checked on an Agilent 2100 Bioanalyzer. The source of the sample is a study of T cells in Graves' hyperthyroidism and ophthalmopathy (dated 2019 in TCRdb). Broadly, across the study: TCR V-J signatures able to tell the groups apart were searched for in a discovery cohort of 100 or so patients, of whom about 40 had Graves' ophthalmopathy and under 65 had stable Graves' hyperthyroidism. Prospective prediction of ophthalmopathy was tested in an independent validation cohort of 18 to 20 hyperthyroidism patients and 17 patients who later progressed to ophthalmopathy. The roughly 100 discovery patients were divided at random into training and test sets in a 7:3 ratio. The study also compared thyroid tissue and blood T-cell repertoires from about 6 Graves' hyperthyroidism patients. After sampling, hyperthyroidism patients received methimazole starting at 30 mg daily, and ophthalmopathy patients received high-dose intravenous methylprednisolone. The paper describes TCR Vbeta CDR3 sequencing of 130 to 150 peripheral blood samples, made up of around 41 ophthalmopathy patients, roughly 75 hyperthyroidism patients and roughly 17 progressor patients. Results and caveats for the whole study, not just this receptor: Most expanded thyroid clonotypes (frequency above 0.001) were also found in blood, which suggests that blood repertoires may mirror thyroid immune responses. Sample size was not statistically predetermined, and blinding of investigators to group allocation was not performed. In validation, the model predicted progression to ophthalmopathy a median of 6.5 months before onset, with roughly 68% sensitivity and 72.22% specificity. A model built on a 13 V-J signature distinguished ophthalmopathy from stable hyperthyroidism, reaching 85% to 90% sensitivity and 81.08% specificity in cross-validation and 80%/75% in testing.

The CDR3 contains 12 residues, cysteine and phenylalanine counted. Here the CDR3 DNA is all that survives: 36 bases in frame from base 1. Reading the germline V gene gives CDR1 SQVTM and CDR2 ANQGSEA. V trim: 5 bases; J trim: 7 bases; unmatched bases: 8. Amplification of TCR beta CDR3 regions was carried out from RNA transcripts. For the first round of RT-PCR on the TCR CDR3, the HTBI primer set was used together with the Qiagen OneStep RT-PCR kit. Libraries were constructed in a second round of multiplex PCR, after which size selection and purification were performed. Sequencing of the libraries was done on an Illumina HiSeq2000 using paired-end 100 bp reads. From the authors' description of their analysis: SOAPnuke was used to process the raw data, with reads discarded if the reads contained adapters or uncalled bases, had a mean Phred below 15, or lacked an exact constant-primer or identifier match. High-quality paired reads were merged using COPE v1.2.5, and each unique nucleotide sequence was defined as a clonotype. Clonotypes were aligned to IMGT TRBV, TRBD and TRBJ reference segments using MiTCR v1.1. The analysis included only V-J combinations with a frequency above 0.0001, which together covered more than 98% of the repertoires. The TCS score was defined as the ratio of F50 (clonal expansion) to E x V (chaos), calculated using BLOSUM62-based TCRdist between CDR3 peptides within each V-J. Welch's t-statistics and random forest reduced 450 to 600 V-J features to some 14, which were used in a naive Bayes classifier (R e1071). The similarity between thyroid and blood repertoires was quantified using the Morisita-Horn index. TCRdb took the public reads, trimmed them with fastp at Q25, ran MiXCR for clone calling and kept in-frame beta chains. Each record represents a unique CDR3 protein, reported with the most common genes and DNA among its rows. None of the V and J calls come from the authors' own analysis; TCRdb made them. The table for this sample lists 480,000 or so distinct CDR3 sequences; over 35% of them were counted only once. The ten largest clones add up to 35% to 50% of the sample.

This clonotype was sampled from an adult woman with Graves' disease, either hyperthyroidism or ophthalmopathy (not recorded which). The sample was peripheral blood or thyroid tissue (not recorded which). Recombination linked TRBV29-1 to TRBJ2-7; 7 central nucleotides agree with TRBD1. CDR3 protein: CSVRKGGGEQYF. The base sequence is TGCAGCGTTCGTAAAGGGGGCGGGGAGCAGTACTTC.